One sample yielded the 25 T cell receptor beta chains listed below, sequenced in a study of T cell responses to AZD1222 COVID-19 vaccine (dated by TCRdb to 2020 to 2023). Library construction relied on the immunoSEQ multiplex PCR assay. The source is immuneACCESS, and TCRdb retained only in-frame sequences with V and J called. Part of the clones is not carried over; for the studies checked, unresolved V genes explain less than half of this, and the remainder is unexplained. The table for this sample lists 65,000 to 100,000 clones; 70% to 90% of them were counted only once. The ten largest clones capture 22% of the sample. This specimen's time point label, interpreted: baseline before first vaccination. The sample in question was peripheral blood, obtained on day 0 of AZD1222 vaccination. The receptors derive from an adult in good health.

This chain links TRBV15 with TRBJ2-1, with 7 bases identical to TRBD1. CDR3 length equals 15 residues. J was trimmed by 1 base and V by 5 bases; bases with no gene match: 5. The germline V gene encodes CDR1 LNHNV and CDR2 YYDKDF (reference sequence). The CDR3 loop is CATSGDRVSYNEQFF. In DNA form, the CDR3 reads TGTGCCACCAGCGGCGACAGGGTTTCCTACAATGAGCAGTTCTTC.

Only a few counts were recorded for this clone. The chain links TRBV4-1 to TRBJ1-6, with D perhaps matching TRBD1 (6 bases). Germline CDR1 reads MGHRA; CDR2 reads YSYEKL. The V and J ends lost 4 bases and 7 bases respectively, with 17 bases between them. The CDR3 spans 16 residues. The CDR3 sequence: CASSPRTDFSNSPLHF. CDR3 bases: TGCGCCAGCAGCCCTCGGACAGATTTTTCGAATTCACCCCTCCACTTT.

The chain links TRBV6-5 to TRBJ1-1; TRBD1 agrees at 7 bases. V was pared by 7 bases and J by 1 base, with 9 bases of the junction left unmatched. The germline gives CDR1 MNHEY, CDR2 SVGAGI. This CDR3 contains 15 residues. The CDR3 loop reads CASTMVTGTNTEAFF. Here the CDR3 DNA reads TGTGCCAGCACCATGGTGACAGGGACGAACACTGAAGCTTTCTTT.

This clone rates as medium-sized (0.01 to 0.1%). The V and J genes are TRBV29-1 and TRBJ2-7; TRBD2 is a possible D gene (6 bases). Trimming removed 5 bases from V and 2 bases from J, with 13 bases in between. The germline V gene encodes CDR1 SQVTM and CDR2 ANQGSEA. The CDR3 is 13 amino acids. The DNA of the CDR3 is TGCAGCGTTCTTGGGACTGATCCCTACGAGCAGTACTTC. Its protein is CSVLGTDPYEQYF.

This clone is a singleton in its sample. This specimen includes other DNA sequences encoding the same CDR3. The chain has TRBV7-2 and TRBJ2-2; D unresolved. The CDR3 has 13 amino acids. Per the germline V gene, CDR1 is SGHTA and CDR2 is FQGNSA. V was clipped by 1 base and J by 6 bases, with 6 bases between them. DNA of the CDR3: TGTGCCAGCAGCTTAGGGTCCGCCGGGGAGCTGTTTTTT. Protein product: CASSLGSAGELFF.

The J gene is TRBJ1-5, the V gene TRBV2; possible D gene TRBD1, 5 bases. Germline lookup yields CDR1 SNHLY and CDR2 FYNNEI. V was cut by 1 base and J by 5 bases, with 12 bases left in between. This CDR3 region has 15 residues. CDR3 nucleotide sequence: TGTGCCAGCAGTGAAGGGGGCGGGGCTCATCAGCCCCAGCATTTT. Its protein is CASSEGGGAHQPQHF.

V is TRBV2 and J is TRBJ2-3; a weak D match, TRBD1 (6 bases). The germline V gene encodes CDR1 SNHLY and CDR2 FYNNEI. The length of the CDR3 is 13 residues. Trimming left V 6 bases short and J 0 bases short, with 7 bases between. The CDR3 loop reads CASRQGSTDTQYF. In DNA form, the CDR3 reads TGTGCCAGCAGACAGGGAAGCACAGATACGCAGTATTTT. The whole variable domain, remainder taken from reference TRBV2 and TRBJ2-3, is EPEVTQTPSHQVTQMGQEVILRCVPISNHLYFYWYRQILGQKVEFLVSFYNNEISEKSEIFDDQFSVERPDGSNFTLKIRSTKLEDSAMYFCASRQGSTDTQYFGPGTRLTVL.

The chain uses TRBV28 and TRBJ1-2, with 9 bases identical to TRBD1. CDR3 length equals 15 residues. The V and J ends lost 10 bases and 8 bases, in that order; junction bases with no gene match: 17. Germline lookup yields CDR1 MDHEN and CDR2 SYDVKM. The CDR3 region is CATVYSLQGARGYTF. In nucleotides, the CDR3 is TGTGCCACTGTCTATAGCCTACAGGGGGCGCGGGGCTACACCTTC.

The CDR3 coding sequence is TGTGCCAGCAGTCCAGGGGCGAGTAATGAAAAACTGTTTTTT. This encodes CASSPGASNEKLFF. V and J are TRBV6-5 and TRBJ1-4, with D perhaps matching TRBD1 (6 bases). CDR1 is MNHEY and CDR2 is SVGAGI in the germline V gene. The length of the CDR3 is 14 residues. The V and J ends lost 5 bases and 4 bases respectively, with 11 bases between them.

The V call is TRBV6-5, the J call TRBJ1-1; 7 positions match TRBD1. V trimming: 6 bases; J trimming: 8 bases; junction bases outside the gene matches: 9. CDR3 length: 13 residues. Germline CDR1 MNHEY, CDR2 SVGAGI. The CDR3 DNA reads as TGTGCCAGCAGCCTTACCGGGACAGCAGAAGCTTTCTTT. Residues: CASSLTGTAEAFF.

This chain uses TRBV7-9 with TRBJ2-7; D is undetermined. Trimming removed 5 bases at V and 2 bases at J, with 13 bases between. CDR3 size: 14 residues. Germline CDR1 reads SEHNR; CDR2 reads FQNEAQ (reference sequence). The CDR3 spells CASSGRRNPYEQYF. For the CDR3, the DNA is TGTGCCAGCAGCGGACGTCGTAACCCCTACGAGCAGTACTTC. Full variable domain (rest looked up from reference TRBV7-9 and TRBJ2-7): DTGVSQNPRHKITKRGQNVTFRCDPISEHNRLYWYRQTLGQGPEFLTYFQNEAQLEKSRLLSDRFSAERPKGSFSTLEIQRTEQGDSAMYLCASSGRRNPYEQYFGPGTRLTVT.

The count of this clone is one. The CDR3, as DNA: TGTGCCAGCACCTTTACCGCCCGGGGGGGATCGAACACCGGGGAGCTGTTTTTT. Protein sequence: CASTFTARGGSNTGELFF. The chain employs TRBV27 and TRBJ2-2; 8 nucleotides line up with TRBD2. The ends lost 7 bases at V and 0 bases at J; junction bases unmatched: 13. This CDR3 region has 18 residues. Germline V lookup: CDR1 MNHEY, CDR2 SMNVEV (reference sequence).

The chain recombines TRBV20-1 with TRBJ1-5; possibly TRBD1 for D (5 bases). Germline values: CDR1 DFQATT, CDR2 SNEGSKA (reference sequence). The V end lost 3 bases, the J end lost 2 bases, and 17 bases lay between the germline ends. The CDR3 length is 16 residues. CDR3 protein: CSASLAGVVGNQPQHF. CDR3 DNA: TGCAGTGCTAGTTTAGCGGGGGTAGTTGGCAATCAGCCCCAGCATTTT.

A few counts support this clone. The chain links TRBV5-6 to TRBJ1-6, with D unresolved. The CDR3 consists of 13 residues. V lost 2 bases and J lost 6, with 6 bases in between. The V gene's germline CDR1 is SGHDT and CDR2 YYEEEE. CDR3 DNA: TGTGCCAGCAGCTTTCTACTTAATTCACCCCTCCACTTT. It yields the protein CASSFLLNSPLHF.

In nucleotides, the CDR3 is TGTGCCAGCAGAGGACAGGGGCGGAACACTGAAGCTTTCTTT. The encoded protein is CASRGQGRNTEAFF. The V and J genes are TRBV6-5 and TRBJ1-1; 9 bases fit TRBD1. J gave up 1 base and V 6 bases, and 3 bases lay outside the gene matches. Germline CDR1 MNHEY, CDR2 SVGAGI. The CDR3 loop spans 14 amino acids.

This clone was counted a few times. J is TRBJ1-1 and V is TRBV3-1 (or the pseudogene TRBV3-2), with a weak D call TRBD1 (5 bases). Looked up from germline, CDR1 is LGHDT and CDR2 is YNNKEL (reference sequence). CDR3 length equals 16 residues. Trimming took off 4 bases at V and 3 bases at J, with 18 bases between the two ends. For the CDR3, the DNA is TGTGCCAGCAGCCCAAGGGCGCAGGGCTCCCACACTGAAGCTTTCTTT. This sequence encodes CASSPRAQGSHTEAFF.

This clone appeared a single time. The chain recombines TRBV3-1 (or the pseudogene TRBV3-2) with TRBJ2-3; D remains ambiguous. Trimming shortened V by 4 bases and J by 3 bases, and 8 bases separated the two germline ends. Germline loops: CDR1 LGHDT, CDR2 YNNKEL (reference sequence). The CDR3 contains 13 residues. CDR3 in DNA: TGTGCCAGCAGCCTTGTCGGGACAGATACGCAGTATTTT. Its protein product is CASSLVGTDTQYF.

V is TRBV11-2 and J is TRBJ2-2; 11 bases align to TRBD1. Per the germline V gene, CDR1 is SGHAT and CDR2 is FQNNGV. The CDR3 loop spans 16 amino acids. With 4 bases clipped from V and 5 bases from J, the junction kept 6 bases outside the gene matches. The CDR3 protein is CASSWGQGVKTGELFF. The CDR3 DNA follows: TGTGCCAGCAGCTGGGGACAGGGGGTAAAAACCGGGGAGCTGTTTTTT.

This sequence joins TRBV7-9 and TRBJ1-1; D remains unclear. CDR1 SEHNR and CDR2 FQNEAQ come from the germline V gene (reference sequence). The CDR3 is 12 residues long. V was clipped by 9 bases and J by 5 bases, with 13 bases between them. CDR3 protein: CASKGAPTEAFF. The CDR3, as DNA: TGTGCCAGTAAGGGAGCCCCGACTGAAGCTTTCTTT.

The rearrangement links TRBV4-1 to TRBJ2-2; D is possibly TRBD2 (5 bases). The CDR3 contains 14 residues. V was shortened by 9 bases and J by 7 bases, with 18 bases between the two germline ends. Germline loops: CDR1 MGHRA, CDR2 YSYEKL. DNA for the CDR3: TGCGCCAGTACGGTGGGCGGGCATGTCGGGGAGCTGTTTTTT. Amino acid sequence: CASTVGGHVGELFF.

This clone appeared once. The CDR3 region has the DNA TGTGCCTCGGACAGGAGAAATGAAAAACTGTTTTTT. This codes for CASDRRNEKLFF. The chain combines TRBV30 with TRBJ1-4; 7 nucleotides line up with TRBD1. This CDR3 is built from 12 residues. The V gene's germline CDR1 is GTSNPN and CDR2 SVGIG (reference sequence). J lost 5 bases, V lost 7 bases, and 4 bases had no gene match.

The J gene is TRBJ1-1, the V gene TRBV6-1; D may be TRBD1 (6 bases). The CDR3 totals 15 residues. V was cut by 3 bases and J by 5 bases, with 16 bases left in between. Germline-derived CDR1 and CDR2 are MNHNS and SASEGT. DNA for the CDR3: TGTGCCAGCAGTGATGATTTCGGGGGGCGGACTGAAGCTTTCTTT. It yields the protein CASSDDFGGRTEAFF.

This rearrangement joins TRBV4-1 to TRBJ2-7; 8 nucleotides line up with TRBD1. This CDR3 has 16 residues. Germline trimming cut 0 bases from V and 4 bases from J; bases unmatched to any gene: 8. Per germline, CDR1 MGHRA and CDR2 YSYEKL. The CDR3 spells CASSQDPPGTGYEQYF. The DNA for the CDR3 is TGCGCCAGCAGCCAAGATCCCCCCGGGACAGGATACGAGCAGTACTTC.

The V and J genes are TRBV19 and TRBJ2-1, with 10 positions matching TRBD2. V was clipped by 5 bases and J by 0 bases; unmatched bases: 7. Germline V lookup: CDR1 LNHDA, CDR2 SQIVND (reference sequence). The CDR3 has 17 amino acids. CDR3 nucleotides: TGTGCCAGTAGTTATAGCGGGGGGCGAAACTCCTACAATGAGCAGTTCTTC. Residues: CASSYSGGRNSYNEQFF.

This chain connects TRBV6-5 to TRBJ1-1, with TRBD1 identical over 8 bases. This CDR3 has 14 amino acids. With 6 bases clipped from V and 4 bases from J, the junction kept 7 bases outside the gene matches. Germline CDR1 and CDR2: MNHEY and SVGAGI. The CDR3 spells CASRMTGESTEAFF. The CDR3 nucleotides are TGTGCCAGCAGAATGACAGGGGAATCCACTGAAGCTTTCTTT.